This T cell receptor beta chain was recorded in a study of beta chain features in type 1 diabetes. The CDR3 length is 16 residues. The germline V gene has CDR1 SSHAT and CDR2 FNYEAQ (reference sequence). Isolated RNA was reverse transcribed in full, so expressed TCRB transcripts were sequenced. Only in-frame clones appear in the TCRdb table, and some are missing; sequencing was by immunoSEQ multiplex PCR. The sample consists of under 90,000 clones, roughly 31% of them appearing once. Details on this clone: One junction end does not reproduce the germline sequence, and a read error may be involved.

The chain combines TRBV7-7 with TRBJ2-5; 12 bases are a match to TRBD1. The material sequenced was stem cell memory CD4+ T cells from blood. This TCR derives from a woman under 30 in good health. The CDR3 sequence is CASSLEGTGGRETQYF. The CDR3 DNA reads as TGTGCTAGCAGCTTAGAAGGGACAGGGGGCCGGGAGACCCAGTACTTC.